This TCR beta chain appears in the sequencing data of a study of regulatory T cells in long-lasting Graves disease. Study-level points and caveats: Comparison showed that persistent patients shared more public clonotypes (fewer than 3,000) than new patients (966). Patients with persistent disease showed a bias toward TRBV28, TRBJ1-2 and TRBJ2-5. Sample size was small, which may have lowered accuracy.

Time point denoted: newly diagnosed GD, antithyroid drugs for less than 3 months. PBMC-derived RNA was used for the TCR library. The authors built TCR beta libraries using iRepertoire HTBI primers and Arm-PCR of CDR3 regions. TCRdb reprocessed the multiplex PCR reads via MiXCR and lists one record per CDR3 protein. The table shows 500,000 or so distinct CDR3 sequences, with 14% occurring only once. This clonotype has ten or more counts. Its specificity is unknown. Germline values: CDR1 SGHAT, CDR2 FQNNGV. Trimming left V 5 bases short and J 0 bases short, with 7 bases between. The CDR3 has 13 amino acids. These data were also filed under a second study, of T cells in Graves' hyperthyroidism and ophthalmopathy.

This sequence joins TRBV11-2 and TRBJ2-5; D gene ambiguous. This TCR derives from a woman aged 50 to 65 with Graves disease. Here the sequenced sample was peripheral blood mononuclear cells (PBMCs), taken at new diagnosis, from a patient treated with antithyroid drugs. CDR3 in amino acids: CASSTEYQETQYF. The DNA for the CDR3 is TGTGCCAGCAGCACAGAGTACCAAGAGACCCAGTACTTC.